This TCR beta chain was observed in a study of T cell responses to AZD1222 COVID-19 vaccine. General study results and limits: Baseline seropositivity occurred in only a handful of AZD1222 recipients. CD4 TCRs covered the whole spike, strongest at regions 160-218 and 743-854.

With respect to this clone: Its antigen remains unidentified.

V lost 3 bases, J lost 6 bases, and 6 bases stayed unmatched. CDR3 length equals 14 residues. CDR1 SQVTM and CDR2 ANQGSEA come from the germline V gene. Generated by immunoSEQ multiplex PCR, the TCRdb table keeps only in-frame clones and is missing some. The sample has 130,000 to 150,000 clones, 85% to 95% seen once. J is TRBJ2-1 and V is TRBV29-1, with 9 bases fitting TRBD2. This sequence originates from an adult in good health. Sequenced here: peripheral blood, sampled on day 0 of AZD1222 vaccination. CDR3 protein: CSVDSVAGVNEQFF. Written as DNA, the CDR3 is TGCAGCGTTGATTCCGTAGCGGGAGTCAATGAGCAGTTCTTC.